This T cell receptor (beta chain) is drawn from a study of technical replicates of blood from a few donors. Repertoires were generated with immunoSEQ multiplex PCR, while TCRdb's copy carries only in-frame clones and drops some. The sample records 9,000 to 15,000 clones, roughly 93% being singletons. Germline-derived CDR1 and CDR2 are SGHAT and FQNNGV. Trimming cost V 3 bases and J 5 bases; bases outside gene matches: 14. The length of the CDR3 is 18 residues. The sample comprised PBMCs. This sequence originates from a human donor in good health. V is TRBV11-2 and J is TRBJ2-5; 11 bases align to TRBD2. The CDR3 loop reads CASSFIAGGPGSQETQYF. The CDR3 DNA reads TGTGCCAGCAGCTTCATAGCGGGAGGGCCGGGTTCGCAGGAGACCCAGTACTTC.